Each of the 13 T cell receptor beta chains below was sequenced from the same sample in a study of cytomegalovirus exposure and HLA in healthy donors. Both 60 Vbeta primers and 13 Jbeta primers went into the PCR. Using immunoSEQ multiplex PCR, the repertoire was profiled, and TCRdb retains in-frame clones only, with some absent. Among around 150,000 clones listed, roughly 80% were seen once. The sample taken for sequencing was PBMCs. The receptors derive from a male donor in good health and CMV-seropositive.

V usage is TRBV11-2 and J usage is TRBJ2-7, with 7 bases lining up with TRBD1. The ends lost 2 bases at V and 3 bases at J; junction bases unmatched: 7. The CDR3 has 15 amino acids. Germline-derived CDR1 and CDR2 are SGHAT and FQNNGV. The CDR3 region has the DNA TGTGCCAGCAGCTTAAACCGGGACAGTCTCTACGAGCAGTACTTC. Amino acid sequence: CASSLNRDSLYEQYF.

This clone showed up just a few times. CDR3 protein: CASSLGQENTEAFF. The CDR3, as DNA: TGTGCCAGCAGCTTGGGACAGGAGAACACTGAAGCTTTCTTT. V usage is TRBV7-9 and J usage is TRBJ1-1; TRBD1 aligns across 8 bases. Germline V gives CDR1 SEHNR, CDR2 FQNEAQ (reference sequence). This CDR3 spans 14 amino acids. Trimming at V came to 3 bases and at J to 1 base, leaving 1 base not matched to a gene.

This clone was counted only a few times. The CDR3: CASSLGVAGNTIYF. CDR3 nucleotides: TGTGCCAGCAGCTTAGGCGTAGCTGGAAACACCATATATTTT. This sequence joins TRBV7-2 and TRBJ1-3; D is ambiguous. CDR1 is SGHTA and CDR2 is FQGNSA in the germline V gene. This CDR3 is 14 amino acids long. Trimming removed 1 base at V and 2 bases at J, with 6 bases between. The full variable domain, completed using reference TRBV7-2 and TRBJ1-3, is GAGVSQSPSNKVTEKGKDVELRCDPISGHTALYWYRQSLGQGLEFLIYFQGNSAPDKSGLPSDRFSAERTGGSVSTLTIQRTQQEDSAVYLCASSLGVAGNTIYFGEGSWLTVV.

This sequence joins TRBV11-3 and TRBJ2-7, with TRBD1 matching 8 bases. CDR1 and CDR2 (germline): SGHNT, YENEEA. Unmatched junction bases numbered 7, after V lost 5 bases and J lost 4 bases. The CDR3 is made up of 14 amino acids. The chain's CDR3 is CASSAGQGLYEQYF. CDR3 coding DNA: TGTGCCAGCAGCGCCGGACAGGGACTGTACGAGCAGTACTTC.

This chain uses TRBV7-2 with TRBJ1-4, with TRBD1 as a possible D gene (5 bases). The CDR3 runs 14 residues. V lost 6 bases to trimming and J lost 8 bases, with 16 bases between them. Germline values: CDR1 SGHTA, CDR2 FQGNSA. CDR3 residues: CASSPNTGGEKLFF. DNA of the CDR3: TGTGCCAGCAGTCCTAACACCGGGGGGGAAAAACTGTTTTTT. Based on the CDR3 plus reference TRBV7-2 and TRBJ1-4, the full variable domain is GAGVSQSPSNKVTEKGKDVELRCDPISGHTALYWYRQSLGQGLEFLIYFQGNSAPDKSGLPSDRFSAERTGGSVSTLTIQRTQQEDSAVYLCASSPNTGGEKLFFGSGTQLSVL.

The CDR3 sequence: CASSFSGVGAKNIQYF. DNA of the CDR3: TGTGCCAGCAGCTTTTCGGGGGTTGGAGCCAAAAACATTCAGTACTTC. The chain links TRBV7-6 to TRBJ2-4, with a possible D match to TRBD2 (6 bases). Trimming removed 3 bases from V and 0 bases from J, with 12 bases in between. CDR1 SGHVS and CDR2 FNYEAQ come from the germline V gene. This CDR3 contains 16 residues.

V is TRBV19 and J is TRBJ1-1; D is unresolved. V was cut by 0 bases and J by 5 bases, with 7 bases left in between. CDR3 length: 13 residues. Germline loops: CDR1 LNHDA, CDR2 SQIVND (reference sequence). Here the CDR3 DNA reads TGTGCCAGTAGTATAGAGTATCTAACTGAAGCTTTCTTT. As protein: CASSIEYLTEAFF.

The rearrangement uses TRBV7-2 and TRBJ2-7; TRBD1 might be the D (5 bases). The V end was cut by 0 bases, the J end by 0 bases, with 12 bases between. The germline gives CDR1 SGHTA, CDR2 FQGNSA. The CDR3 loop spans 16 amino acids. CDR3 loop: CASSLAVTVSSYEQYF. In DNA, the CDR3 is TGTGCCAGCAGCTTAGCCGTGACAGTTAGCTCCTACGAGCAGTACTTC.

The table lists this clone with a count of one. This chain uses TRBV27 with TRBJ2-7; 7 bases align to TRBD2. J lost 0 bases, V lost 6 bases, and 5 bases had no gene match. The CDR3 is made up of 14 amino acids. Per the germline V gene, CDR1 is MNHEY and CDR2 is SMNVEV (reference sequence). The CDR3 DNA follows: TGTGCCAGCAGGCCCACTAGCGACTCCTACGAGCAGTACTTC. Its translation is CASRPTSDSYEQYF.

The rearrangement uses TRBV2 and TRBJ2-3; D perhaps matches TRBD2 (7 bases). Germline V gene data show CDR1 as SNHLY and CDR2 as FYNNEI. V was pared by 6 bases and J by 0 bases, with 13 bases between. The CDR3 contains 15 residues. CDR3 DNA: TGTGCCAGCAGCTCGAGGGGGGGTAGCACAGATACGCAGTATTTT. Its translation: CASSSRGGSTDTQYF. Using reference TRBV2 and TRBJ2-3 for the parts outside the CDR3, the full variable domain is EPEVTQTPSHQVTQMGQEVILRCVPISNHLYFYWYRQILGQKVEFLVSFYNNEISEKSEIFDDQFSVERPDGSNFTLKIRSTKLEDSAMYFCASSSRGGSTDTQYFGPGTRLTVL.

The chain uses TRBV2 and TRBJ2-1; D might be TRBD2 (6 bases). The germline V gene encodes CDR1 SNHLY and CDR2 FYNNEI. The CDR3 has 13 residues. The V and J ends lost 6 bases and 4 bases respectively, with 10 bases between them. CDR3 loop: CASRGGLYNEQFF. The CDR3, as DNA: TGTGCCAGCAGGGGGGGACTGTACAATGAGCAGTTCTTC.

V usage is TRBV9 and J usage is TRBJ1-1, with no clear D. Germline V gene lookup returns CDR1 SGDLS and CDR2 YYNGEE. The V end was cut by 1 base, the J end by 0 bases, with 7 bases between. The CDR3 contains 14 residues. The CDR3 sequence: CASSVQEVNTEAFF. CDR3 sequence (DNA): TGTGCCAGCAGCGTACAGGAGGTGAACACTGAAGCTTTCTTT.

The chain is built from TRBV9 and TRBJ2-5, with TRBD1 identical over 10 bases. With 3 bases clipped from V and 7 bases from J, the junction kept 15 bases outside the gene matches. Germline loops: CDR1 SGDLS, CDR2 YYNGEE. The CDR3 runs to 17 residues. The CDR3 region is CASSATSLGQGVGTQYF. The CDR3 nucleotides are TGTGCCAGCAGCGCCACTTCCCTCGGACAGGGGGTAGGGACCCAGTACTTC.